Below are 8 T cell receptor beta chains sequenced from a single sample in a study of regulatory T cells in long-lasting Graves disease (dated by TCRdb to the early 2020s). The library was made by multiplex PCR. The data were produced on an Illumina HiSeq 4000. TCR beta libraries were built with iRepertoire HTBI primers and Arm-PCR amplification of CDR3 regions. TCRdb reanalyzed the raw reads on its own, using fastp at Q25 for trimming and MiXCR for clone calling, and kept in-frame beta chains. Entries that share a CDR3 protein sequence are merged under the most common genes and DNA. Across this sample there are approximately 400,000 distinct CDR3 sequences, with over 12% seen only once. The ten largest account for approximately 7.6% of the sample. In light of the paper, this sample's time point label describes: newly diagnosed GD, antithyroid drugs for less than 3 months. RNA was extracted from PBMCs in TRIzol for both TCR sequencing and RNA sequencing.

In addition, the sample was reused for a study of T cells in Graves' hyperthyroidism and ophthalmopathy.

The sequences come from peripheral blood mononuclear cells (PBMCs), collected at new diagnosis, from a patient treated with antithyroid drugs. The receptors derive from a middle-aged woman with Graves disease. Donor details come from another sample of the same person, matched by shared clones.

This clonotype was detected ten times or more. The rearrangement uses TRBV27 and TRBJ2-5; the match to TRBD1 covers 10 bases. Germline CDR1 is MNHEY and CDR2 is SMNVEV (reference sequence). With V trimmed by 3 bases and J by 4 bases, 5 bases remained unmatched. The CDR3 runs to 15 residues. The CDR3 sequence: CASSFMGDRGETQYF. DNA of the CDR3: TGTGCCAGCAGTTTCATGGGGGACAGGGGAGAGACCCAGTACTTC.

This clonotype was found many times. This chain joins TRBV3-1 and TRBJ2-1; D tentatively reads TRBD1 or TRBD2 (5 bases each). The germline V and J ends were trimmed by 4 bases and 3 bases, with 13 bases remaining between them. The CDR3 is 15 amino acids. Germline V gene sequence: CDR1 LGHDT, CDR2 YNNKEL (reference sequence). The CDR3 DNA is TGTGCCAGCAGCCTCCAGGGAGTCAACTACAATGAGCAGTTCTTC. It encodes CASSLQGVNYNEQFF.

In this sample, this clonotype turned up many times. The J gene is TRBJ2-7, the V gene TRBV5-4; 8 positions agree with TRBD2. The CDR3 runs to 16 residues. J lost 1 base, V lost 0 bases, and 6 bases had no gene match. The germline gives CDR1 SGHNT, CDR2 YYREEE (reference sequence). The CDR3 DNA follows: TGTGCCAGCAGCTTGGGAGTCAGCGGGGGTTCCTACGAGCAGTACTTC. This encodes CASSLGVSGGSYEQYF.

This clonotype has a count of ten or more. The gene calls are TRBV28 and TRBJ2-1; tentatively, D is TRBD1 (6 bases). The CDR3 totals 16 residues. V was trimmed by 4 bases and J by 6 bases, leaving 19 bases between them. Germline V gives CDR1 MDHEN, CDR2 SYDVKM. CDR3 amino acids: CASSSRADSGGNEQFF. The DNA for the CDR3 is TGTGCCAGCAGTTCCCGCGCGGACAGCGGAGGCAATGAGCAGTTCTTC.

Ten or more counts support this clonotype. J is TRBJ1-1 and V is TRBV11-3, with D maybe TRBD1 (5 bases). The CDR3 consists of 13 residues. Trimming pared 5 bases from V and 6 bases from J, leaving 13 bases between. Germline loops: CDR1 SGHNT, CDR2 YENEEA. The CDR3 sequence is CASSLILGAEAFF. The CDR3 DNA is TGTGCCAGCAGCCTGATCCTGGGGGCTGAAGCTTTCTTT. Using reference TRBV11-3 and TRBJ1-1 for the parts outside the CDR3, the full variable domain is EAGVVQSPRYKIIEKKQPVAFWCNPISGHNTLYWYLQNLGQGPELLIRYENEEAVDDSQLPKDRFSAERLKGVDSTLKIQPAELGDSAVYLCASSLILGAEAFFGQGTRLTVV.

This clonotype showed up just once. This may be a read error: a much more frequent sequence differs by one nucleotide. V usage is TRBV30 and J usage is TRBJ2-1, with 9 bases fitting TRBD2. J was trimmed by 6 bases and V by 4 bases; bases with no gene match: 4. Germline V gene sequence: CDR1 GTSNPN, CDR2 SVGIG (reference sequence). The CDR3 consists of 13 residues. The CDR3 spells CAWNAGGLNEQFF. The CDR3 nucleotides are TGTGCCTGGAATGCGGGAGGGCTCAATGAGCAGTTCTTC.

This clonotype showed up just a few times. J is TRBJ1-1 and V is TRBV5-5, with D unclear. In germline, CDR1 is SGHKS, CDR2 YYEKEE (reference sequence). Trimming shortened V by 4 bases and J by 7 bases, and 20 bases separated the two germline ends. The CDR3 runs to 15 residues. The CDR3 DNA follows: TGTGCCAGCAGCCTTAGGACGCCTATGGCAGATGAAGCTTTCTTT. Translating gives CASSLRTPMADEAFF.

To note about this clonotype: A much larger clone sits a single nucleotide away, making a read error possible. The chain links TRBV30 to TRBJ2-7; D may correspond to TRBD1 or TRBD2 (6 bases each). The length of the CDR3 is 11 residues. The germline V and J ends were trimmed by 3 bases and 6 bases, with 9 bases remaining between them. CDR1 and CDR2 from the germline V gene are GTSNPN and SVGIG (reference sequence). CDR3 sequence: CAWSGGPEQYV. Here the CDR3 DNA reads TGTGCCTGGAGCGGGGGCCCCGAGCAGTACGTC.